These 22 T cell receptor beta chains were all obtained from the same sample, sequenced in a study of tumor-infiltrating lymphocytes in localized non-small cell lung cancer. Profiling relied on immunoSEQ multiplex PCR, and the TCRdb table lists in-frame clones only, not all of them. Of about 8,700 clones listed, approximately 84% are singletons. The sequencing input was uninvolved lung tissue not adjacent to the tumor. The receptor source for this set is a human donor with non-small cell lung cancer.

This chain uses TRBV29-1 with TRBJ2-7; 11 bases fit TRBD2. This CDR3 comprises 11 residues. V lost 4 bases, J lost 7 bases, and 0 bases stayed unmatched. Looked up from germline, CDR1 is SQVTM and CDR2 is ANQGSEA. Written as DNA, the CDR3 is TGCAGCGTTGGGACTAGCGGGGAGCAGTACTTC. Protein product: CSVGTSGEQYF.

V is TRBV2 and J is TRBJ2-3; weak D call: TRBD1 (5 bases). V lost 0 bases and J lost 0, with 16 bases in between. Germline assignment: CDR1 SNHLY and CDR2 FYNNEI. This CDR3 is 18 amino acids long. CDR3 in amino acids: CASSEASGAEPSTDTQYF. The CDR3 DNA is TGTGCCAGCAGTGAAGCGAGTGGGGCCGAACCCAGCACAGATACGCAGTATTTT.

V usage is TRBV6-5 and J usage is TRBJ1-2; weak D call: TRBD1 (6 bases). The CDR3 loop spans 14 amino acids. V lost 6 bases to trimming and J lost 6 bases, with 17 bases between them. Germline V gives CDR1 MNHEY, CDR2 SVGAGI. The CDR3 coding sequence is TGTGCCAGCAGAAAGATAGGCAGGGGCGATGGCTACACCTTC. It codes for CASRKIGRGDGYTF.

V usage is TRBV28 and J usage is TRBJ2-7; 9 bases align to TRBD2. Germline loops: CDR1 MDHEN, CDR2 SYDVKM. Germline trimming cut 7 bases from V and 5 bases from J; bases unmatched to any gene: 9. The CDR3 sequence is 14 residues long. This CDR3 reads CASKPGLAWNEQYF. Here the CDR3 DNA reads TGTGCCAGCAAACCGGGACTAGCCTGGAACGAGCAGTACTTC.

The chain joins TRBV4-3 to TRBJ1-1; D unclear. Germline V gene lookup returns CDR1 LGHNA and CDR2 YSLEER. Trimming took 0 bases from V and 1 from J, leaving 9 bases between them. CDR3 length: 15 amino acids. CDR3 residues: CASSQDPGRNTEAFF. The CDR3 DNA is TGCGCCAGCAGCCAAGACCCCGGGAGGAACACTGAAGCTTTCTTT.

The gene calls are TRBV19 and TRBJ2-1; perhaps D is TRBD1 or TRBD2 (5 bases each). From germline, CDR1 is LNHDA and CDR2 SQIVND (reference sequence). The CDR3 totals 17 residues. V was shortened by 5 bases and J by 4 bases, with 21 bases between the two germline ends. The CDR3 here is CASSSTGAVGPYNEQFF. The CDR3 bases are TGTGCCAGTAGTTCAACCGGGGCCGTCGGGCCATACAATGAGCAGTTCTTC. Using reference TRBV19 and TRBJ2-1 for the parts outside the CDR3, the full variable domain is DGGITQSPKYLFRKEGQNVTLSCEQNLNHDAMYWYRQDPGQGLRLIYYSQIVNDFQKGDIAEGYSVSREKKESFPLTVTSAQKNPTAFYLCASSSTGAVGPYNEQFFGPGTRLTVL.

V is TRBV4-1 and J is TRBJ1-2; the D gene is possibly TRBD1 (6 bases). V gave up 0 bases and J gave up 0 bases, with 14 bases separating them. This CDR3 has 17 amino acids. Germline V lookup: CDR1 MGHRA, CDR2 YSYEKL. The CDR3 region is CASSQDDATGPNYGYTF. The DNA for the CDR3 is TGCGCCAGCAGCCAAGATGACGCGACAGGTCCTAACTATGGCTACACCTTC.

The chain joins TRBV27 to TRBJ1-5; TRBD1 agrees at 7 bases. With 5 bases clipped from V and 2 bases from J, the junction kept 3 bases outside the gene matches. The CDR3 spans 14 residues. Germline CDR1 reads MNHEY; CDR2 reads SMNVEV (reference sequence). The CDR3 here is CASSAGTGNQPQHF. CDR3 nucleotide sequence: TGTGCCAGCAGTGCCGGGACAGGCAATCAGCCCCAGCATTTT.

This chain joins TRBV28 and TRBJ1-4; 8 nucleotides match TRBD1. CDR1 is MDHEN and CDR2 is SYDVKM in the germline V gene. The V and J ends lost 3 bases and 1 base, in that order; junction bases with no gene match: 10. This CDR3 is 18 amino acids long. CDR3 nucleotide sequence: TGTGCCAGCAGTTTCCCCATACTACAGGGGGTAACTAATGAAAAACTGTTTTTT. Protein product: CASSFPILQGVTNEKLFF.

The rearrangement links TRBV28 to TRBJ1-3, with D possibly TRBD1 on 6 matching bases. With 4 bases removed from V and 0 bases from J, the gap between germline ends came to 13 bases. The germline CDR1 and CDR2 sequences are MDHEN and SYDVKM. The CDR3 sequence is 16 residues long. The CDR3: CASSSPTGPSGNTIYF. In DNA form, the CDR3 reads TGTGCCAGCAGTTCCCCGACAGGACCCTCTGGAAACACCATATATTTT.

The chain combines TRBV6-1 with TRBJ2-7; D unresolved. The CDR3 sequence is 12 residues long. V was trimmed by 0 bases and J by 4 bases, leaving 4 bases between them. CDR1 is MNHNS and CDR2 is SASEGT in the germline V gene. CDR3 residues: CASSEAKYEQYF. CDR3 sequence (DNA): TGTGCCAGCAGTGAAGCTAAGTACGAGCAGTACTTC.

The genes are TRBV7-2 and TRBJ2-3; maybe TRBD2 (5 bases). V was pared by 5 bases and J by 6 bases, with 24 bases between. In germline, CDR1 is SGHTA, CDR2 FQGNSA. The CDR3 covers 17 residues. For the CDR3, the DNA is TGTGCCAGCAGCCTAATATGGTCACTAGTACCATGGGATACGCAGTATTTT. Encoded protein: CASSLIWSLVPWDTQYF.

This chain links TRBV4-3 with TRBJ2-3; 9 bases map to TRBD1. Looked up from germline, CDR1 is LGHNA and CDR2 is YSLEER. V was clipped by 3 bases and J by 0 bases; unmatched bases: 7. The CDR3 extends over 17 amino acids. The CDR3 nucleotides are TGCGCCAGCAGCCAGACTCCCGGGACAGGGAGCACAGATACGCAGTATTTT. As protein: CASSQTPGTGSTDTQYF.

The chain is built from TRBV7-3 and TRBJ2-3; TRBD1 agrees at 8 bases. This CDR3 has 15 residues. With 5 bases clipped from V and 1 base from J, the junction kept 5 bases outside the gene matches. CDR1 and CDR2 (germline): SGHTA, FQGTGA. The CDR3 loop reads CASSTTGVGTDTQYF. In nucleotides, the CDR3 is TGTGCCAGCAGCACGACAGGGGTCGGCACAGATACGCAGTATTTT.

The rearrangement joins TRBV30 to TRBJ2-2, with 10 bases that match TRBD1. Germline V gene sequence: CDR1 GTSNPN, CDR2 SVGIG (reference sequence). With 3 bases clipped from V and 5 bases from J, the junction kept 6 bases outside the gene matches. This CDR3 comprises 15 residues. This CDR3 reads CAWSQRTGGTGELFF. The CDR3, as DNA: TGTGCCTGGAGCCAACGGACAGGGGGGACCGGGGAGCTGTTTTTT.

The rearrangement joins TRBV28 to TRBJ2-7; tentatively, D is TRBD2 (5 bases). Trimming pared 6 bases from V and 5 bases from J, leaving 17 bases between. Per germline, CDR1 MDHEN and CDR2 SYDVKM. This CDR3 is 14 amino acids long. The CDR3 DNA reads TGTGCCAGCAGCAGCCCGTCGGGGTTCGACGAGCAGTACTTC. Its protein is CASSSPSGFDEQYF.

This clone has more than one count but fewer than ten. The gene calls are TRBV7-3 and TRBJ2-3; D is uncertain. Germline CDR1 SGHTA, CDR2 FQGTGA. This CDR3 spans 13 amino acids. V lost 5 bases to trimming and J lost 5 bases, with 11 bases between them. The CDR3 is CASSPRWGDTQYF. DNA of the CDR3: TGTGCCAGCAGCCCCCGGTGGGGAGATACGCAGTATTTT.

CDR3 residues: CASCYPGPPDNEQYF. The CDR3 DNA reads as TGTGCCAGCTGCTACCCGGGGCCCCCGGACAACGAGCAGTACTTC. V is TRBV6-1 and J is TRBJ2-7; D possibly uses TRBD1 or TRBD2 (5 bases each). The germline V gene encodes CDR1 MNHNS and CDR2 SASEGT. This CDR3 is built from 15 residues. V dropped 8 bases and J dropped 5 bases, with 22 bases sitting between them.

The chain combines TRBV13 with TRBJ1-2; 7 bases match TRBD1. V trimming: 2 bases; J trimming: 7 bases; junction bases outside the gene matches: 7. This CDR3 region has 14 residues. Germline CDR1 is PRHDT and CDR2 is FYEKMQ (reference sequence). The CDR3 region has the DNA TGTGCCAGCAGCTTATACGACAGGGAAATTGGCTACACCTTC. Encoded protein: CASSLYDREIGYTF. Supplemented by reference TRBV13 and TRBJ1-2, the full variable domain reads AAGVIQSPRHLIKEKRETATLKCYPIPRHDTVYWYQQGPGQDPQFLISFYEKMQSDKGSIPDRFSAQQFSDYHSELNMSSLELGDSALYFCASSLYDREIGYTFGSGTRLTVV.

A single count supports this clone. The V gene is TRBV27, the J gene TRBJ1-6, with D possibly being TRBD1 (5 bases). CDR3 length: 13 amino acids. Trimming removed 4 bases at V and 10 bases at J, with 11 bases between. Looked up from germline, CDR1 is MNHEY and CDR2 is SMNVEV (reference sequence). For the CDR3, the DNA is TGTGCCAGCAGTTCGAGGGGCACATCACCCCTCCACTTT. Its translation: CASSSRGTSPLHF.

The chain uses TRBV6-1 and TRBJ1-2; D not certain. This CDR3 is 14 amino acids long. CDR1 is MNHNS, CDR2 SASEGT, per germline. The ends were cut back, 0 bases at V and 6 bases at J, with 11 bases in the middle. CDR3 in amino acids: CASSEAGRSHGYTF. The CDR3 DNA follows: TGTGCCAGCAGTGAAGCTGGGCGGAGCCATGGCTACACCTTC.

This chain uses TRBV5-1 with TRBJ2-7, with 8 bases identical to TRBD1. The junction had 7 bases not matched to a gene; V was cut back by 0 bases and J by 5 bases. The CDR3 contains 15 residues. Germline values: CDR1 SGHRS, CDR2 YFSETQ. In nucleotides, the CDR3 is TGCGCCAGCAGCTTGGGGCAGGGGGCCTACCACGAGCAGTACTTC. It yields the protein CASSLGQGAYHEQYF.